This T cell receptor beta chain was captured by sequencing in a study of blood T cell repertoires in COVID-19. Study background: Acute-phase and convalescent COVID-19 samples originated in the United States, Italy and Spain. Sources were T cells, B-cell-depleted T cells, or PBMCs; the material itself was cDNA or gDNA.

The CDR3 is made up of 14 amino acids. CDR1 is MNHEY, CDR2 SVGEGT, per germline. The V end was cut by 5 bases, the J end by 3 bases, with 12 bases between. As processed by the authors: Amplification of reference gene primers was used by the study to estimate nucleated cell counts. Clones were sequenced by immunoSEQ multiplex PCR, and TCRdb holds only the in-frame ones, with some missing. The V and J calls and clone size were taken over from that table, and D and trimming were inferred from the DNA. The sample has 200,000 to 250,000 clones, around 85% seen once. This chain connects TRBV6-2 or TRBV6-3 to TRBJ2-3; a possible D gene is TRBD1 (6 bases). The clonotype was recovered from a woman between 45 and 60 years old with acute or convalescent COVID-19. Source material: peripheral blood. CDR3 nucleotide sequence: TGTGCCAGCAGTGACCGGACAGTGACAGATACGCAGTATTTT. It specifies CASSDRTVTDTQYF.